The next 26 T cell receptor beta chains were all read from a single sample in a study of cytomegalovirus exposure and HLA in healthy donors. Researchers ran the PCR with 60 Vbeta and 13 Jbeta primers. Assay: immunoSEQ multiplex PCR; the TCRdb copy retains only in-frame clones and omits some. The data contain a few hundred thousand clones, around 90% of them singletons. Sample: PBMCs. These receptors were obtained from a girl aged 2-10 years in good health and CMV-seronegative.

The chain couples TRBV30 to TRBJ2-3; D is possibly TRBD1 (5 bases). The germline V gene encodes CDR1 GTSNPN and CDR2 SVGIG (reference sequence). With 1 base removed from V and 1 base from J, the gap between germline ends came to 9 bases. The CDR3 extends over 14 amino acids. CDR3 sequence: CAWSGAGRTDTQYF. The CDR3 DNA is TGTGCCTGGAGTGGGGCAGGGCGCACAGATACGCAGTATTTT.

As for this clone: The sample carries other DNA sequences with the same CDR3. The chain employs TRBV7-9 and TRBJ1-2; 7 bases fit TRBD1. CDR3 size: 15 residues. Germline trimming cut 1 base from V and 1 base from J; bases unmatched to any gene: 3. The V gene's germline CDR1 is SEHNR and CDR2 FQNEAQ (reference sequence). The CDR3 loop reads CASSLGDRVNYGYTF. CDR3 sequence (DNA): TGTGCCAGCAGCTTAGGGGACAGAGTTAACTATGGCTACACCTTC.

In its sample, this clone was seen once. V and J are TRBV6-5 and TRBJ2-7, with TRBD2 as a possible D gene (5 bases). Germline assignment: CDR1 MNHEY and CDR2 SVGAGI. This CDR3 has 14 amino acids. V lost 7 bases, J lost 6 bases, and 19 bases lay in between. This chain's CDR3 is CASTGKWGGVEQYF. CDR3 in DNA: TGTGCCAGCACCGGGAAATGGGGTGGGGTCGAGCAGTACTTC.

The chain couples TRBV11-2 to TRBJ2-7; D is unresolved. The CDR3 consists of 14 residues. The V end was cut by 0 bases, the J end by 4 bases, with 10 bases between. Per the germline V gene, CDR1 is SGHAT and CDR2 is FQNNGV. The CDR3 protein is CASSLEGFGYEQYF. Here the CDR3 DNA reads TGTGCCAGCAGCTTAGAGGGTTTCGGGTACGAGCAGTACTTC.

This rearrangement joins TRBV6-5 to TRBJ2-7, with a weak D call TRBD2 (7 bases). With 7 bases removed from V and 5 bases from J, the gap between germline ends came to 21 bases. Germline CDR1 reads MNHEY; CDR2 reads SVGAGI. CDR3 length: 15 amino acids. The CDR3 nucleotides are TGTGCCAGCAACGCCCGGGGGGCCCCCGTGGACGAGCAGTACTTC. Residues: CASNARGAPVDEQYF.

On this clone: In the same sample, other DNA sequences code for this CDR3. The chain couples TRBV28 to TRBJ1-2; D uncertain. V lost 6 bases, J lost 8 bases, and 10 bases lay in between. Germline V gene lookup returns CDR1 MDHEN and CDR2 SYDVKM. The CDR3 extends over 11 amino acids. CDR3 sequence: CASSLGGGYTF. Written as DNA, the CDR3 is TGTGCCAGCAGCCTTGGAGGGGGCTACACCTTC.

CDR3 coding DNA: TGTGCCAGCAGCTCAAGACCTACAGGGGGTCTTAACCCTTATGGCTACACCTTC. Amino acid sequence: CASSSRPTGGLNPYGYTF. The V and J genes are TRBV9 and TRBJ1-2, with 8 nucleotides matching TRBD1. Germline V gene lookup returns CDR1 SGDLS and CDR2 YYNGEE. This CDR3 has 18 amino acids. The trim removed 4 bases at V and 5 bases at J, leaving 19 bases unmatched.

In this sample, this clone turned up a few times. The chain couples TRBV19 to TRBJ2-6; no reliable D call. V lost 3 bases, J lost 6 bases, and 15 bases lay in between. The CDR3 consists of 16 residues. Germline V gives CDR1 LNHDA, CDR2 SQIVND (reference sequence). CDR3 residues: CASSILEPIPANVLTF. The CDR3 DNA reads TGTGCCAGTAGTATCCTCGAGCCCATACCGGCCAACGTCCTGACTTTC.

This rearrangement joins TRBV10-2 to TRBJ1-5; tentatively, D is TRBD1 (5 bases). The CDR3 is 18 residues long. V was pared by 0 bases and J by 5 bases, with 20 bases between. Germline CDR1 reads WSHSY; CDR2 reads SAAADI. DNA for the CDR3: TGCGCCAGCAGTGAGTCAGTGGGCAGGGAATTGGTGGATCAGCCCCAGCATTTT. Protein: CASSESVGRELVDQPQHF.

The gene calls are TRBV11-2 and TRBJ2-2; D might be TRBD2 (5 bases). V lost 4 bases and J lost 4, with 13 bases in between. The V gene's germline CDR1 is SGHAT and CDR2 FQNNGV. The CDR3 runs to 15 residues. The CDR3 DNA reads TGTGCCAGCAGCTCGTACGAGGGATTCACCGGGGAGCTGTTTTTT. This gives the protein CASSSYEGFTGELFF.

The DNA of the CDR3 is TGTGCCTGGAGTAAACTAAACTACGAGCAGTACTTC. Translated: CAWSKLNYEQYF. The chain has TRBV30 and TRBJ2-7; D is ambiguous. Per germline, CDR1 GTSNPN and CDR2 SVGIG (reference sequence). Trimming took off 2 bases at V and 3 bases at J, with 8 bases between the two ends. The CDR3 runs 12 residues.

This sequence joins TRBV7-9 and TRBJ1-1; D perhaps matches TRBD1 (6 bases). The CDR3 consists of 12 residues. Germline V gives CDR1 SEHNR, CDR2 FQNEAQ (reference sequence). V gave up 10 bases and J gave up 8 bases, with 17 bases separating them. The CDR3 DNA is TGTGCCACTTCTAATCACAGGGCCGAAGCTTTCTTT. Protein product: CATSNHRAEAFF.

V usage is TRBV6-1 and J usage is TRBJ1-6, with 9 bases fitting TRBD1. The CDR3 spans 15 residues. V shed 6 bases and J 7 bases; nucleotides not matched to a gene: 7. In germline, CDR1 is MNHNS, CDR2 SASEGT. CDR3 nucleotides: TGTGCCAGCAGCTTACAGGGGGCAGGGAATTCACCCCTCCACTTT. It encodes CASSLQGAGNSPLHF.

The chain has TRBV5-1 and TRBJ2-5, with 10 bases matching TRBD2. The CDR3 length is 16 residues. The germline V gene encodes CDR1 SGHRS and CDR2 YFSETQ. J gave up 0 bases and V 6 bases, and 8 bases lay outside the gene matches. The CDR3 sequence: CASNLRLAGHQETQYF. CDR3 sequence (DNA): TGCGCCAGCAACCTTCGACTAGCGGGCCACCAAGAGACCCAGTACTTC.

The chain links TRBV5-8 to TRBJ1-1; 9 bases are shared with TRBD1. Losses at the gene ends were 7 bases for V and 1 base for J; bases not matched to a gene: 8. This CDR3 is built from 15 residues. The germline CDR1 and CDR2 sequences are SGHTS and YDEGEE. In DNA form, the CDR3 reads TGTGCCAGCCCCTCGGGACAGGGACAGAACACTGAAGCTTTCTTT. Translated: CASPSGQGQNTEAFF. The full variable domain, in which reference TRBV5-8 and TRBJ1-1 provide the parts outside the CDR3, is EAGVTQSPTHLIKTRGQQATLRCSPISGHTSVYWYQQALGLGLQFLLWYDEGEERNRGNFPPRFSGRQFPNYSSELNVNALELEDSALYLCASPSGQGQNTEAFFGQGTRLTVV.

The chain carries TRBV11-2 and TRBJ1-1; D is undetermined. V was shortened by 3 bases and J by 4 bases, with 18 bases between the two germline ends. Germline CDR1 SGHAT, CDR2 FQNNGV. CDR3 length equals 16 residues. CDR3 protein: CASSFLPFGSRTEAFF. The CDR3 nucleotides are TGTGCCAGCAGCTTTTTACCCTTCGGGTCGCGCACTGAAGCTTTCTTT. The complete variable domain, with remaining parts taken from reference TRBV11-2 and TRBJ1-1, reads EAGVAQSPRYKIIEKRQSVAFWCNPISGHATLYWYQQILGQGPKLLIQFQNNGVVDDSQLPKDRFSAERLKGVDSTLKIQPAKLEDSAVYLCASSFLPFGSRTEAFFGQGTRLTVV.

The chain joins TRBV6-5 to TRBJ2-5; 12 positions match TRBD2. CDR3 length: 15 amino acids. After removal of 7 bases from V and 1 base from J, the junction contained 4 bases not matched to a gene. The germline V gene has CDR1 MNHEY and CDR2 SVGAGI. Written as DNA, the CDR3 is TGTGCCAGCATCGGACTAGCGGGGATCCAAGAGACCCAGTACTTC. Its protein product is CASIGLAGIQETQYF.

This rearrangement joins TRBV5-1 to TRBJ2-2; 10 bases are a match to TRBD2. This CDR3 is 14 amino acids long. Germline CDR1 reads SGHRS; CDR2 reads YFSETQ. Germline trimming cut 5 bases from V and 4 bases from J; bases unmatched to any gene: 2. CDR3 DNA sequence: TGCGCCAGCAGGTTAGCGGGAGGCACCGGGGAGCTGTTTTTT. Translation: CASRLAGGTGELFF.

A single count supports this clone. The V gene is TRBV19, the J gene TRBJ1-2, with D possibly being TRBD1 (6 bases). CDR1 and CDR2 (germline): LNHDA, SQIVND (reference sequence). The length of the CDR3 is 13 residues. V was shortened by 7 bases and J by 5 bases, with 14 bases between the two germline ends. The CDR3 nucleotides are TGTGCCAGTACCGTGGACAGTTATTATGGCTACACCTTC. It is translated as CASTVDSYYGYTF. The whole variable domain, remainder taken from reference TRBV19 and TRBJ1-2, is DGGITQSPKYLFRKEGQNVTLSCEQNLNHDAMYWYRQDPGQGLRLIYYSQIVNDFQKGDIAEGYSVSREKKESFPLTVTSAQKNPTAFYLCASTVDSYYGYTFGSGTRLTVV.

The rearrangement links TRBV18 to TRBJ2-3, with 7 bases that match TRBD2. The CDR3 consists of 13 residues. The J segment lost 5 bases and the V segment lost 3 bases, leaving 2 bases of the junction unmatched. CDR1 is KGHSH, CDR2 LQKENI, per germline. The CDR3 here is CASSPIAGDTQYF. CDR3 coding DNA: TGTGCCAGCTCACCTATAGCGGGAGATACGCAGTATTTT.

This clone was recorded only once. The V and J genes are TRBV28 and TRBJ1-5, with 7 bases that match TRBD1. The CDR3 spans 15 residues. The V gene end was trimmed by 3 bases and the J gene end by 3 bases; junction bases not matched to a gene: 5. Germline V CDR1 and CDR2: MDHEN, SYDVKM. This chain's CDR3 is CASSLIGQVNQPQHF. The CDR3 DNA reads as TGTGCCAGCAGTTTGATCGGACAGGTCAATCAGCCCCAGCATTTT.

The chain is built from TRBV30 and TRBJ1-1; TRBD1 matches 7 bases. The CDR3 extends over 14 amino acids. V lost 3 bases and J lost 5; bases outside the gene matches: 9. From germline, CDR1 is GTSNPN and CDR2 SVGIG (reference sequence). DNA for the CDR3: TGTGCCTGGAGGGGACAGACCTGGCGGACTGAAGCTTTCTTT. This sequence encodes CAWRGQTWRTEAFF. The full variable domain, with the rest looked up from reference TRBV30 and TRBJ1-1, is SQTIHQWPATLVQPVGSPLSLECTVEGTSNPNLYWYRQAAGRGLQLLFYSVGIGQISSEVPQNLSASRPQDRQFILSSKKLLLSDSGFYLCAWRGQTWRTEAFFGQGTRLTVV.

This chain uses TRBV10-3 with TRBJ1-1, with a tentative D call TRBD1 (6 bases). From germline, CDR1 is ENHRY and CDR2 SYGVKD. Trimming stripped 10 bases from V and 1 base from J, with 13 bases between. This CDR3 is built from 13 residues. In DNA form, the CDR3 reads TGTGCCACGCAGACAGGACAGAACACTGAAGCTTTCTTT. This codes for CATQTGQNTEAFF.

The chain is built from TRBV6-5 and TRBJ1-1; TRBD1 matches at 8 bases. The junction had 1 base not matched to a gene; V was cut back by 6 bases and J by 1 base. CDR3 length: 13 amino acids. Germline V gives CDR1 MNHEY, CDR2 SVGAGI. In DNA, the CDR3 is TGTGCCAGCAGGGGACAGGCGAACACTGAAGCTTTCTTT. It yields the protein CASRGQANTEAFF.

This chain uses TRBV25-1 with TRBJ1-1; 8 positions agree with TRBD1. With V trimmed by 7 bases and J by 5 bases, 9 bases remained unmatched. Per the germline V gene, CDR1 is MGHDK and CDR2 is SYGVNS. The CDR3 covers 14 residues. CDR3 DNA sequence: TGTGCCAGCACCTGGGGGCAGGGGGCTACTGAAGCTTTCTTT. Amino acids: CASTWGQGATEAFF.

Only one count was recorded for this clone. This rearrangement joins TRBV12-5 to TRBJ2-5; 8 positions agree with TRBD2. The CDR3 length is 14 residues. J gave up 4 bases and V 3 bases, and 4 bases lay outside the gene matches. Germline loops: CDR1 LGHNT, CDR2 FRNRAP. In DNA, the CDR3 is TGTGCTAGTGGTTTTAGCCTAGCGGGAGAGACCCAGTACTTC. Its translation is CASGFSLAGETQYF.